This T cell receptor beta chain is drawn from a study of regulatory T cells in long-lasting Graves disease. Study results and limitations: New patients shared approximately 1,000 public clonotypes, and persistent patients shared more, with a few thousand.

Time point of the sample: newly diagnosed GD, antithyroid drugs for less than 3 months. PBMC RNA was the source of the TCR library. Tubes containing EDTA received about 10 milliliters of drawn peripheral blood. Trimming cost V 5 bases and J 1 base, with 18 bases left between them. This CDR3 contains 18 residues. CDR1 is SGHAT, CDR2 FQNNGV, per germline. This clonotype was found a few times. Antigen: not known. Relying on iRepertoire HTBI primers and Arm-PCR of CDR3 regions, the team built TCR beta libraries. Each CDR3 protein gets one entry after TCRdb re-called the multiplex PCR reads with MiXCR. The sample includes a few hundred thousand distinct CDR3 sequences, roughly 10% seen only once; the top ten take 18%. These same records also appear under a second study, on T cells in Graves' hyperthyroidism and ophthalmopathy. According to that study: Expanded thyroid clonotypes (above 0.001) were mostly also found in blood.

The TCR was taken from a woman younger than 30 with Graves disease. The source material was peripheral blood mononuclear cells (PBMCs), sampled at new diagnosis, from a patient treated with antithyroid drugs. V gene TRBV11-2 combines with J gene TRBJ2-6, with D perhaps being TRBD1 or TRBD2 (6 bases each). As DNA, the CDR3 is TGTGCCAGCAGCCCACGGGGGCAAACAGTATCTGGGGCCAACGTCCTGACTTTC. It codes for CASSPRGQTVSGANVLTF.